These T cell receptor beta chains were read from a single sample in a study of low-dose radiotherapy and immunotherapy resistance in tumors. TCRdb analysed the reads with MiXCR anew, one entry per CDR3 protein. The table includes about 60,000 distinct CDR3 sequences, approximately 25% detected once. The input for sequencing was PBMCs, taken before treatment. These receptors were taken from a male donor with prostate cancer. CDR3s leave out the opening cysteine and the closing phenylalanine or tryptophan.

CDR3 protein	V gene
ASRALQGPGELF	TRBV5-1
AWTTGAASNQPQH	TRBV30
ASSEDSGFSYEQY	TRBV6-1
ASKLSGGWNTEAF	TRBV12-3/TRBV12-4
AWSVGGNTIY	TRBV30
ASSPPTGWTQY	TRBV18
ATLAGVVNEQF	TRBV10-3
ASSQDLAPLTGELF	TRBV14
ASSRPPPGLYGYT	TRBV6-5
ASSGQGDSGNTIY	TRBV19
ASSFSPTGAYEQY	TRBV7-9
SASGSIDEQY	TRBV20-1
ASSSSSRASGVREQY	TRBV7-9
ASSLATETRGKLF	TRBV28
ASSYAGKNTGELF	TRBV6-2/TRBV6-3
ASQGAQSSDTQY	TRBV13
ASSPTIGLAVSYEQY	TRBV11-2
SARAPYQNDEAF	TRBV20-1
ASSIDGAAAKNIQY	TRBV19
ASPTTGELF	TRBV19
ASSESARDSEAF	TRBV10-1
ASSPQTSGNTGELF	TRBV4-2
ASSALAGGAGEQF	TRBV9
ASSPGTGNQPQH	TRBV28
ASSLGLAGGPGDTQY	TRBV7-2
AISDVGVTDTQY	TRBV10-3
ATSRGGGFLELF	TRBV15